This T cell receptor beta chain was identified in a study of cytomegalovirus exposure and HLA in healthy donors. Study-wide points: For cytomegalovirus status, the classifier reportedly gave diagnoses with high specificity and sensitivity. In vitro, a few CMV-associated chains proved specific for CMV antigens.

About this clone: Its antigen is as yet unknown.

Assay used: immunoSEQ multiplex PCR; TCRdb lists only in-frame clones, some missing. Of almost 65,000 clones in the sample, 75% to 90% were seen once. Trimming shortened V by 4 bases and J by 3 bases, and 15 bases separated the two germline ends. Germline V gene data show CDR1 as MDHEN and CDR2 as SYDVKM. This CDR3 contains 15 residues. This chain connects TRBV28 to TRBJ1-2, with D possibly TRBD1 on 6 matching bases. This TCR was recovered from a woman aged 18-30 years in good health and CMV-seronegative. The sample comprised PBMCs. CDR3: CASSSPQGSYYGYTF. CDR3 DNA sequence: TGTGCCAGCAGTTCACCACAGGGCTCGTACTATGGCTACACCTTC.